Shown below are 9 T cell receptor beta chains from a single sample sequenced in a study of T cells in Graves' hyperthyroidism and ophthalmopathy (dated by TCRdb to between 2018 and 2021). Libraries came from multiplex PCR. The instrument was an Illumina HiSeq 2000. TCR beta CDR3 regions were amplified from RNA transcripts. For the first round of RT-PCR on the TCR CDR3, the HTBI primer set was used together with the Qiagen OneStep RT-PCR kit. The raw public data were reprocessed by TCRdb itself: fastp quality trimming at Q25, MiXCR clonotype calling, in-frame beta chains only. Identical CDR3 proteins give one entry, which carries the most common genes and DNA. In this sample the table shows 600,000 to 700,000 distinct CDR3 sequences, 14% to 15% of which occur a single time. The ten largest account for about 4% of the sample. Sequencing input: blood. The receptors come from a woman in her 40s with Graves' ophthalmopathy.

Comment on this clonotype: At one boundary the junction diverges from the germline segment, which might be a read error. This chain uses TRBV20-1 with TRBJ1-1, with 9 nucleotides matching TRBD1. Germline V lookup: CDR1 DFQATT, CDR2 SNEGSKA (reference sequence). CDR3 length equals 15 residues. The CDR3 DNA is TGCAGCCACCAGGGACAGGGAACTCTGGGAGCCGAAGCTTCCTTT. Its protein is CSHQGQGTLGAEASF.

This clonotype was picked up many times. The chain has TRBV30 and TRBJ2-5, with D possibly TRBD2 on 5 matching bases. The CDR3 consists of 13 residues. CDR1 and CDR2 from the germline V gene are GTSNPN and SVGIG (reference sequence). V shed 1 base and J shed 4 bases, with 10 bases lying between them. CDR3 sequence: CAWSAVSGETQYF. The DNA of the CDR3 is TGTGCCTGGAGTGCGGTCAGCGGAGAGACCCAGTACTTC.

In this sample, this clonotype turned up a few times. The J gene is TRBJ2-7, the V gene TRBV28; D ambiguous. Trimming pared 7 bases from V and 4 bases from J, leaving 17 bases between. CDR3 size: 14 residues. Germline assignment: CDR1 MDHEN and CDR2 SYDVKM. CDR3 nucleotide sequence: TGTGCCAGCACTCAAACCGATTCCCTATACGAGCAGTACTTC. This encodes CASTQTDSLYEQYF.

V and J are TRBV6-5 and TRBJ1-3; 7 bases map to TRBD1. Germline V lookup: CDR1 MNHEY, CDR2 SVGAGI. J gave up 2 bases and V 0 bases, and 4 bases lay outside the gene matches. This CDR3 region has 16 residues. The CDR3 bases are TGTGCCAGCAGTTACTCCTTACAGGGGACTGGAAACACCATATATTTT. Amino acid sequence: CASSYSLQGTGNTIYF.

There are many counts of this clonotype. This chain joins TRBV28 and TRBJ2-5, with 10 bases identical to TRBD2. Germline assignment: CDR1 MDHEN and CDR2 SYDVKM. This CDR3 is 15 amino acids long. Germline trimming cut 5 bases from V and 2 bases from J; bases unmatched to any gene: 5. DNA of the CDR3: TGTGCCAGCAGTGAACTAGCGGGGACTCAAGAGACCCAGTACTTC. Translation gives CASSELAGTQETQYF.

This clonotype has a count of ten or more. CDR3 protein: CSVQQAINYEQYF. CDR3 coding DNA: TGCAGTGTTCAACAGGCCATAAACTACGAGCAGTACTTC. The gene calls are TRBV20-1 and TRBJ2-7; D may be TRBD1 (5 bases). Germline values: CDR1 DFQATT, CDR2 SNEGSKA (reference sequence). This CDR3 contains 13 residues. The ends were cut back, 7 bases at V and 3 bases at J, with 16 bases in the middle.

In this sample, this clonotype turned up many times. The chain links TRBV20-1 to TRBJ2-7, with 12 bases fitting TRBD2. Germline CDR1 and CDR2: DFQATT and SNEGSKA (reference sequence). V was pared by 3 bases and J by 2 bases, with 8 bases of the junction left unmatched. The CDR3 covers 16 residues. The CDR3 protein is CSASSPTSGRAYEQYF. The CDR3 bases are TGCAGTGCTAGTTCCCCGACTAGCGGGAGAGCCTACGAGCAGTACTTC.

Ten or more counts support this clonotype. The chain couples TRBV11-2 to TRBJ2-5; tentative D call: TRBD2 (5 bases). Germline CDR1 and CDR2: SGHAT and FQNNGV. This CDR3 has 14 amino acids. Trimming removed 2 bases from V and 4 bases from J, with 11 bases in between. The CDR3 here is CASSLWVDSETQYF. For the CDR3, the DNA is TGTGCCAGCAGCTTATGGGTGGACTCAGAGACCCAGTACTTC.

This clonotype was detected many times. The V gene is TRBV27, the J gene TRBJ1-2, with TRBD1 as a possible D gene (6 bases). V gave up 4 bases and J gave up 2 bases, with 14 bases separating them. Per germline, CDR1 MNHEY and CDR2 SMNVEV (reference sequence). This CDR3 is built from 15 residues. The CDR3: CASSSSVQGNYGYTF. The CDR3 nucleotides are TGTGCCAGCAGTTCCTCGGTGCAGGGGAACTATGGCTACACCTTC.